This TCR beta chain was sequenced during a study of STAT5B mutations in CD4+ large granular lymphocyte leukemia. Profiling relied on immunoSEQ multiplex PCR, and the TCRdb table lists in-frame clones only, not all of them. The sample contains approximately 30,000 clones, 70% to 85% of which appear only once. Regarding this clone: Its target is not known.

The CDR3 has 15 residues. V was trimmed by 2 bases and J by 2 bases, leaving 12 bases between them. The germline V gene has CDR1 SGHVS and CDR2 FNYEAQ. Study-wide findings and caveats: Top patient clones used TRBV06 genes more often: 8/27 versus 2/35 in controls.

The sequence came from a human donor in good health. Material: CD4+ T cells from blood buffy coats. The V call is TRBV7-6, the J call TRBJ2-5; no clear D. CDR3 nucleotides: TGTGCCAGCAGCTTATTGCCGAGGTGGCAAGAGACCCAGTACTTC. It translates to CASSLLPRWQETQYF.